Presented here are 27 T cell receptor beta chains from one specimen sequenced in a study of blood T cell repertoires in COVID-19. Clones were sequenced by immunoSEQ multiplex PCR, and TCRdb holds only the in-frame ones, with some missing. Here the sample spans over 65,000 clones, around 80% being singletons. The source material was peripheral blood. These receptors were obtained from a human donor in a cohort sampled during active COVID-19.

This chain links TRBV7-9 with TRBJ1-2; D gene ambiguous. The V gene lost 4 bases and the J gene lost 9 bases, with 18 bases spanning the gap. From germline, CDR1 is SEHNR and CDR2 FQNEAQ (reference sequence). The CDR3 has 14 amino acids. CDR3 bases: TGTGCCAGCAGCTCCCGGGCCGACTACTGGCGCTACACCTTC. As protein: CASSSRADYWRYTF.

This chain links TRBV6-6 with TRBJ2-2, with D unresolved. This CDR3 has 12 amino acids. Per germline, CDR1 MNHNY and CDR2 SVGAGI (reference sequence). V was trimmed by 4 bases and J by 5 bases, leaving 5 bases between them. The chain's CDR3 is CASSFTTGELFF. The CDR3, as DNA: TGTGCCAGCAGTTTCACTACCGGGGAGCTGTTTTTT.

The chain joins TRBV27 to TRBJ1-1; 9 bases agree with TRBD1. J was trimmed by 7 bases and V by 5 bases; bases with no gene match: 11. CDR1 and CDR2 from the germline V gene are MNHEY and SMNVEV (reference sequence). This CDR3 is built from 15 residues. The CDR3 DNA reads TGTGCCAGCAGTCCGGGGACAGGGAGGGGAGGTGAAGCTTTCTTT. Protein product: CASSPGTGRGGEAFF.

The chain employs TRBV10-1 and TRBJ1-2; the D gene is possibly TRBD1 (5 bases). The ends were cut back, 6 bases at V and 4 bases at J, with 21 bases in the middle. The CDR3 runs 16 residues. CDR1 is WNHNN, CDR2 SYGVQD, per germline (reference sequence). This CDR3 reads CASRLIGASSAYGYTF. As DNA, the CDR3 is TGCGCCAGCAGGCTGATAGGGGCAAGTTCGGCCTATGGCTACACCTTC.

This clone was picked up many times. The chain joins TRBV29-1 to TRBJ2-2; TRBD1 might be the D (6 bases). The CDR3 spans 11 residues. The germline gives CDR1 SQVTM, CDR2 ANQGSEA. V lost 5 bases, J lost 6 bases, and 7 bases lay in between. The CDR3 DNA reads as TGCAGCGTTAAGGGGGCCGGGGAGCTGTTTTTT. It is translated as CSVKGAGELFF.

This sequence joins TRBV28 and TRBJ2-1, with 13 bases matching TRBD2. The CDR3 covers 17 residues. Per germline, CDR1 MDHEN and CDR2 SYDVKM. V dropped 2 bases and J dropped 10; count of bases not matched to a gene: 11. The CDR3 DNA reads TGTGCCAGCAGTTTAGTACTAGCGGGAGGGCCGAGGCGAGAGCAGTTCTTC. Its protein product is CASSLVLAGGPRREQFF.

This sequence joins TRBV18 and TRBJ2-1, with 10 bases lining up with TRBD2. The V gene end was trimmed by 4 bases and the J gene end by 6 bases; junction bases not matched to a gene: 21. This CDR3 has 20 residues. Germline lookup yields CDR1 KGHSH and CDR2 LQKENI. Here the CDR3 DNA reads TGTGCCAGCTCACGGGGAACTAGCGGGGATTACGGTTCTGGGATCAATGAGCAGTTCTTC. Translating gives CASSRGTSGDYGSGINEQFF.

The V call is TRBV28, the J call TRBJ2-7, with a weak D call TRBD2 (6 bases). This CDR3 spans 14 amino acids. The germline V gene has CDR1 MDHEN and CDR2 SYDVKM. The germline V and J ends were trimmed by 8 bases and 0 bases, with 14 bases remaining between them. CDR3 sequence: CASGRVAVSYEQYF. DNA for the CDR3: TGTGCCAGCGGCCGGGTAGCGGTCTCCTACGAGCAGTACTTC.

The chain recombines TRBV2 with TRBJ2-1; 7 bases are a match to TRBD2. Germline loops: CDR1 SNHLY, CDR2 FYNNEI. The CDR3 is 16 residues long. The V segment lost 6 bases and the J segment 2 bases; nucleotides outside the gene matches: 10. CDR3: CASRTPAGTTYNEQFF. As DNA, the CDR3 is TGTGCCAGCAGGACCCCCGCCGGGACTACCTACAATGAGCAGTTCTTC.

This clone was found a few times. The DNA of the CDR3 is TGTGCCAGCAGCTTAGCCAGTACCTACGAGCAGTACTTC. Translation gives CASSLASTYEQYF. The chain has TRBV7-9 and TRBJ2-7, with D unclear. The CDR3 covers 13 residues. Trimming left V 0 bases short and J 2 bases short, with 5 bases between. Germline values: CDR1 SEHNR, CDR2 FQNEAQ (reference sequence). The whole variable domain, remainder taken from reference TRBV7-9 and TRBJ2-7, is DTGVSQNPRHKITKRGQNVTFRCDPISEHNRLYWYRQTLGQGPEFLTYFQNEAQLEKSRLLSDRFSAERPKGSFSTLEIQRTEQGDSAMYLCASSLASTYEQYFGPGTRLTVT.

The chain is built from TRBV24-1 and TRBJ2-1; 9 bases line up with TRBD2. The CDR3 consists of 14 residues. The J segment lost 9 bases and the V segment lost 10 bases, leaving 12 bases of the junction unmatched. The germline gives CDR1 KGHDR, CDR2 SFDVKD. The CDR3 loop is CATENSGRGGEQFF. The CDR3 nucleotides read TGTGCCACTGAGAATAGCGGGAGAGGGGGTGAGCAGTTCTTC.

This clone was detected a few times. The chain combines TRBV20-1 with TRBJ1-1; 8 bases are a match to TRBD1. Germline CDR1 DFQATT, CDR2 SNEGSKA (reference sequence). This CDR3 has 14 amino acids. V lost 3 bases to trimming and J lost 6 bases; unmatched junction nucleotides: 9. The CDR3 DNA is TGCAGTGCTAGTTTGGGTCAGGGGGCCTCTGAAGCTTTCTTT. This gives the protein CSASLGQGASEAFF.

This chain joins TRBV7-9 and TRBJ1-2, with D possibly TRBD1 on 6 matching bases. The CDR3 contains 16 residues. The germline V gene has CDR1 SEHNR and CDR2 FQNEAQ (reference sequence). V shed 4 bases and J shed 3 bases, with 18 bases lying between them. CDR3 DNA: TGTGCCAGCAGCTCAACACCCTCAGGGGAAGACTATGGCTACACCTTC. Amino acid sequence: CASSSTPSGEDYGYTF. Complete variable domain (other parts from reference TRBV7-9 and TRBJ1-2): DTGVSQNPRHKITKRGQNVTFRCDPISEHNRLYWYRQTLGQGPEFLTYFQNEAQLEKSRLLSDRFSAERPKGSFSTLEIQRTEQGDSAMYLCASSSTPSGEDYGYTFGSGTRLTVV.

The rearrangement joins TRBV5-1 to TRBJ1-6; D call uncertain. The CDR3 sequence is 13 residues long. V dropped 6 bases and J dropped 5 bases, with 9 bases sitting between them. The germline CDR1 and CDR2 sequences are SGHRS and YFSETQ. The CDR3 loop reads CASKTENNSPLHF. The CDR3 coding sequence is TGCGCCAGCAAGACGGAGAATAATTCACCCCTCCACTTT. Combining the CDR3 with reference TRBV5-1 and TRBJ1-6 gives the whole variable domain KAGVTQTPRYLIKTRGQQVTLSCSPISGHRSVSWYQQTPGQGLQFLFEYFSETQRNKGNFPGRFSGRQFSNSRSEMNVSTLELGDSALYLCASKTENNSPLHFGNGTRLTVT.

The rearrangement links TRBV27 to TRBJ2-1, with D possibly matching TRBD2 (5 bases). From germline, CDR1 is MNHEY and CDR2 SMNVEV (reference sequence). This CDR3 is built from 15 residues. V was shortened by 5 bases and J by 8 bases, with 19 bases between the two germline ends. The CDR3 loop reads CASSRVEAGFDEQFF. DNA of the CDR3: TGTGCCAGCAGTCGAGTTGAGGCGGGCTTTGATGAGCAGTTCTTC.

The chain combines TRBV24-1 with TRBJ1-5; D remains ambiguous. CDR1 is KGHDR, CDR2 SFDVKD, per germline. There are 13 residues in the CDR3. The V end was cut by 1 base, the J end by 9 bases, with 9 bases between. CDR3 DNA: TGTGCCACCAGTGATTTAAGCTCAGGGCCCCAGCATTTT. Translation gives CATSDLSSGPQHF.

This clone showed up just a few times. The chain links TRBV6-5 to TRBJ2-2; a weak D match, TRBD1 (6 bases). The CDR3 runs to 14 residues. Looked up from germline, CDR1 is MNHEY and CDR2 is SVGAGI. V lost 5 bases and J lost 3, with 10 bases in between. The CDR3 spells CASSRQADTGELFF. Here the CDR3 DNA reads TGTGCCAGCAGTCGACAGGCGGACACCGGGGAGCTGTTTTTT.

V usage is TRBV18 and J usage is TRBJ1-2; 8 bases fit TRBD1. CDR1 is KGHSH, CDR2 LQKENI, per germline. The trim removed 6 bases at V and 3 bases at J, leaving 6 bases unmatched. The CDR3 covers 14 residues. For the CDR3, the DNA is TGTGCCAGCTCTCCGACAGGGGCTGACTATGGCTACACCTTC. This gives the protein CASSPTGADYGYTF.

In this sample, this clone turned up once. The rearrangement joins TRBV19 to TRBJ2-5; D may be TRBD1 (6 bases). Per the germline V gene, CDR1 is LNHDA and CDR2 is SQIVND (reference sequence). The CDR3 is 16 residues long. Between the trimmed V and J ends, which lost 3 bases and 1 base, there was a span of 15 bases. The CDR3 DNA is TGTGCCAGTAGTATCGGGTGGGGGCAGGGCCAAGAGACCCAGTACTTC. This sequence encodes CASSIGWGQGQETQYF.

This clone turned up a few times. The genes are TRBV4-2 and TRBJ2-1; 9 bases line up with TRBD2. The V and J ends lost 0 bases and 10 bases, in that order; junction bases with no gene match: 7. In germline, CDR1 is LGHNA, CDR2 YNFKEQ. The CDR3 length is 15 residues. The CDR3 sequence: CASSQDRAGGSEQFF. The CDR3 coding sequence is TGTGCCAGCAGCCAAGATCGAGCGGGAGGTAGCGAGCAGTTCTTC.

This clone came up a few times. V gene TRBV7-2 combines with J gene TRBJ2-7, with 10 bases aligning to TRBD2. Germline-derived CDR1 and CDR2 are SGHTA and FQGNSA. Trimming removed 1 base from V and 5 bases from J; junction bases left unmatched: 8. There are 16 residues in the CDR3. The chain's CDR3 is CASSLELAGRRDEQYF. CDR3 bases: TGTGCCAGCAGCTTAGAACTAGCGGGAAGAAGGGACGAGCAGTACTTC. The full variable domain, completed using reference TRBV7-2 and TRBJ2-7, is GAGVSQSPSNKVTEKGKDVELRCDPISGHTALYWYRQSLGQGLEFLIYFQGNSAPDKSGLPSDRFSAERTGGSVSTLTIQRTQQEDSAVYLCASSLELAGRRDEQYFGPGTRLTVT.

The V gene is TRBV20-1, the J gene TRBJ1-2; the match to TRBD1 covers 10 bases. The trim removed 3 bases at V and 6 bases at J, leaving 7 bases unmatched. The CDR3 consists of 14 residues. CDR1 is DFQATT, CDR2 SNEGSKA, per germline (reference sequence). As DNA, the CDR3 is TGCAGTGCTAGTTTCCTGACAGGGGGCCATGGCTACACCTTC. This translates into CSASFLTGGHGYTF.

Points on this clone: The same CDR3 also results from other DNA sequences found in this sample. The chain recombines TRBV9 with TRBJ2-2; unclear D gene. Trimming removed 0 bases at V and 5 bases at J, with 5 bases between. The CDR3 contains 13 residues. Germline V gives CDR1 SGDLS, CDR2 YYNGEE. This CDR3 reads CASSVVITGELFF. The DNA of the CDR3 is TGTGCCAGCAGCGTAGTAATAACCGGGGAGCTGTTTTTT.

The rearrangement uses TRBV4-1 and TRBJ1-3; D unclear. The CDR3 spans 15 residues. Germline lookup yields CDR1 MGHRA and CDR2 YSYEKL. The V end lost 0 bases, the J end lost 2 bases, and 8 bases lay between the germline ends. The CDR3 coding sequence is TGCGCCAGCAGCCAAGATGAGGGCCCTGGAAACACCATATATTTT. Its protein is CASSQDEGPGNTIYF.

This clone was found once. The CDR3 loop reads CASSLGDGDTQYF. Here the CDR3 DNA reads TGTGCCAGCAGCTTGGGAGACGGGGATACGCAGTATTTT. This chain joins TRBV5-6 and TRBJ2-3; D gene unclear. Trimming stripped 0 bases from V and 6 bases from J, with 8 bases between. Germline V gene sequence: CDR1 SGHDT, CDR2 YYEEEE. CDR3 size: 13 residues.

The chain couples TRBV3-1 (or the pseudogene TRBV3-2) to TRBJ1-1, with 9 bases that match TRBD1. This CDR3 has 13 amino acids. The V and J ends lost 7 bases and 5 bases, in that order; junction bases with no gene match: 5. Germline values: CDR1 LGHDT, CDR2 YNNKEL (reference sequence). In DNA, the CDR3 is TGTGCCAGCATCAACAGGGGGCGGACTGAAGCTTTCTTT. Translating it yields CASINRGRTEAFF.

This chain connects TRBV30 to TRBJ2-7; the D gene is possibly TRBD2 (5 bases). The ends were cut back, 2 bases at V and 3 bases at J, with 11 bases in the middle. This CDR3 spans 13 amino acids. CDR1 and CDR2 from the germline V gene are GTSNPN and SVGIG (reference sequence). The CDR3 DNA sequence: TGTGCCTGGAGTAGGACTCACGGCTACGAGCAGTACTTC. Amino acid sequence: CAWSRTHGYEQYF.